This TCR beta chain derives from a study of Graves' ophthalmopathy and Graves' hyperthyroidism. The overall study: No treatment had been given when peripheral blood was collected at initial diagnosis. Findings of the study overall: The blood repertoire also included most expanded thyroid clonotypes above 0.001 frequency.

Amplification targeted the TCR beta CDR3 regions, with RNA transcripts as the source material. HTBI primers were employed in first-round RT-PCR, then a second-round multiplex PCR followed. TCRdb re-analysed the multiplex PCR reads in MiXCR, keeping a single row per CDR3 protein. Of 680,000 or so distinct CDR3 sequences listed, roughly 20% are singletons. This clonotype was detected many times. The antigen is undetermined. Trimming shortened V by 7 bases and J by 8 bases, and 11 bases separated the two germline ends. CDR1 and CDR2 (germline): MNHEY, SMNVEV (reference sequence). This CDR3 contains 11 residues.

The receptor was derived from a woman between 18 and 30 years old with stable Graves' hyperthyroidism. Some clones in this sample may be carry-over from other donors' samples. V usage is TRBV27 and J usage is TRBJ1-1; no firm D call. The sequencing input was peripheral blood. DNA for the CDR3: TGTGCCAGCACCGGAAGATACGAAGCTTTCTTT. Amino acids: CASTGRYEAFF.